The TCR beta chain described here comes from a study of blood T cell repertoires in COVID-19. Study context: COVID-19 samples, acute and convalescent, were from the United States, Italy and Spain.

CDR1 and CDR2 (germline): DFQATT, SNEGSKA (reference sequence). V dropped 3 bases and J dropped 1 base, with 10 bases sitting between them. The CDR3 length is 14 residues. Repertoires were generated with immunoSEQ multiplex PCR, while TCRdb's copy carries only in-frame clones and drops some. The table lists around 37,000 clones, roughly 90% of them singletons, with about 25% in the top ten. The clonotype was recovered from a man between 60 and 75 years old with active or convalescent COVID-19. Sequenced: peripheral blood. The chain has TRBV20-1 and TRBJ2-4; D not certain. CDR3 protein: CSASGPRAKNIQYF. CDR3 DNA sequence: TGCAGTGCTAGTGGGCCGCGGGCCAAAAACATTCAGTACTTC.